The entry that follows covers one T cell receptor (beta chain) sequence. The specificity of this receptor is unknown. Per-nucleotide qualities are absent, and no much larger clonotype sits a single base away. This sample was included in a study of shared clonotypes between healthy human individuals (dated by TCRdb to about 2020). About the full investigation: The cohort comprised a couple of women and a few men aged 18 to 49 years. For each donor, CD4 naive and CD4 memory were each run on three plates, CD8 naive on two plates, and CD8 memory on one plate. To estimate repertoire size and how much clonotype sharing occurs between individuals, the study deeply sequenced the blood TCR repertoires of roughly 5 healthy adults. To increase sequencing depth and limit assay-specific biases, TCR repertoire library preparation and sequencing were carried out by different laboratories using diverse techniques. Each donor's leukapheresis produced roughly between roughly 0.9 and 8.9 billion PBMCs. Findings and caveats that apply to the study as a whole: Naive subsets generally had larger estimated clonotype richness than memory subsets did. Sharing across a few donors was observed for roughly 5.4% of naive CD4, 3.5% of naive CD8, about 2.3% of memory CD4, and around 0.4% of memory CD8 clonotypes. Sampling was restricted to blood, and TCR repertoires in tissue are likely to differ from TCR repertoires in blood. Higher generation probabilities were observed for clonotypes shared by all four sorted-subset donors than for non-shared clonotypes. The genetic and exposure-history diversity represented was limited by the small number of donors. Even with the large sequencing depth, rarefaction of the sorted-subset datasets indicated that sequencing was incomplete. Pairwise subsampling indicated that sequencing depth was expected to affect the degree of clonotype sharing among donors.

Counted from cysteine to phenylalanine, this CDR3 has 15 amino acids. Only the CDR3 portion is preserved as DNA: 45 bases, with reading frame beginning at the first base. V is cut by 10 bases and J by 0 bases, and the space between the germline ends is 18 bases. CDR1 KGHSH and CDR2 LQKENI are derived from the germline V gene. Using the deep immunoSEQ assay, multiplex PCR amplified TCR CDR3 regions from genomic DNA. For each cell subset, the extracted genomic DNA was distributed evenly across all wells of several immunoSEQ 96-well plates, and each plate served as one replicate. For sorted subsets, each replicate PCR was loaded with about 200 ng genomic DNA, equivalent to 32,000 or so T cell genomes. The purified libraries were quantified using a Qubit 3.0 fluorometer, sized with a Bioanalyzer 2100, and then quantified again using the KAPA Library Quantification kit. A separate single-read 150-cycle Illumina NextSeq 550 flow cell was used to sequence each immunoSEQ 96-well plate. The authors' analysis ran thus. Because the immunoSEQ output held only junctional sequences and lacked quality scores, the filtering could not match the filtering applied to full-length reads. Sequences were annotated with PyIR, a Python wrapper for IgBLAST v1.9, using IMGT germline references to assign V/J genes and CDR3. Reads with weak V/J assignments (E-value above 1e-6), missing CDR3, stop codons, out-of-frame junctions, or ambiguous translated residues were removed. V3J clonotypes were defined as sequences sharing an identical inferred V gene, J gene, and CDR3 amino acid sequence. Percentage overlap between repertoires was calculated by dividing the number of shared unique clonotypes by the size of the smaller repertoire. RTK rarefaction, the Chao1 estimator, and Recon v2.1 estimates of unobserved clonotypes were used to assess repertoire richness. For all TCRbeta clonotypes obtained by the gDNA method from a handful of donors, generation probabilities were computed with OLGA. As stored in TCRdb, this immuneACCESS dataset retains in-frame rearrangements with V and J assigned. A fraction of the clones does not appear; measured against another copy, unresolved V genes explain less than half of the discrepancy, and the remainder lacks a known reason. The V and J calls and clone size were taken over from that table, and D and trimming were inferred from the DNA. The table for this sample lists about 1.5 million clones; 95% to 99% of them were counted only once. Of the sample, approximately 0.45% is held by the ten largest clones.

Healthy HIV-negative adults with no recently reported acute infections or vaccinations were included as donors. Every donor was a Caucasian adult living in Nashville, Tennessee, USA. CD4+ T cells were enriched by magnetic negative selection, after which naive cells were positively selected on CD45RA and the negative fraction was taken as the memory subset. Blood was collected by leukapheresis, and PBMCs were isolated by Ficoll-Histopaque density gradient centrifugation and then cryopreserved in liquid nitrogen vapor phase. Purity and quantity of every magnetically sorted T cell population were checked by analytical flow cytometry. Genomic DNA was isolated from every sorted fraction and measured by UV absorbance on a Nanodrop 2000c.

This TCR was sampled from a man aged 25-45 years in good health. This receptor chain uses TRBV18 and TRBJ2-5, with the D gene not clear enough to name. The sequenced sample was naive CD4+ T cells sorted from blood. The cell subset or site label on this specimen signifies: CD45RA+ positively selected. The CDR3 loop reads CATTLSGADQETQYF. The sequenced DNA is TGTGCCACTACCCTGTCGGGCGCCGACCAAGAGACCCAGTACTTC.